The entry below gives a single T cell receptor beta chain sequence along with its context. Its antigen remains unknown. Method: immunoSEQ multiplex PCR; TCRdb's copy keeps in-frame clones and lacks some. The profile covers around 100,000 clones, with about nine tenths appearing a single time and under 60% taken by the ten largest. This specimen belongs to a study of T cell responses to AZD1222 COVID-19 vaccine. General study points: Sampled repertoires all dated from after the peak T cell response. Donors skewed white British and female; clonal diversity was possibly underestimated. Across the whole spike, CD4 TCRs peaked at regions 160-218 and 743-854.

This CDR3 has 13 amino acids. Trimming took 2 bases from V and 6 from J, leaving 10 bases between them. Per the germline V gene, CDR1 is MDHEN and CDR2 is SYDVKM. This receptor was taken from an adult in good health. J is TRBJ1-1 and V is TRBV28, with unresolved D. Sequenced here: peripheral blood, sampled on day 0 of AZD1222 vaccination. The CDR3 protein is CASSLKGRAEAFF. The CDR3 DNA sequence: TGTGCCAGCAGTTTAAAGGGAAGGGCTGAAGCTTTCTTT.